This T cell receptor (beta chain) originates from a study of T cell responses to AZD1222 COVID-19 vaccine (dated by TCRdb to the early 2020s). Background on the whole study: TCR sequencing was performed for roughly 250 trial participants, of whom about 210 were given two doses of AZD1222 and 26 were given two doses of MenACWY control vaccine. Enrollment into the trials was organized by age into subgroups of 18-55, 56-69 and 70-plus years, and those subgroups contained roughly 150, 30 and 60 TCR-sequenced participants, respectively.

Sequences SGHDT (CDR1) and YYEEEE (CDR2) are obtained from the germline V gene. The CDR3 measures 14 amino acids from cysteine to phenylalanine. Just the 42-base CDR3 DNA is kept, in frame starting at base 1. V is cut by 2 bases and J by 7 bases, and the space between the germline ends is 13 bases. What this sample's time point label stands for: baseline before first vaccination. Sample treatment or condition, as interpreted from the label and publication: meningococcal conjugate vaccine given as trial control. The vaccinee samples were drawn from two UK trials, COV001 and COV002, one of which was a single-blind randomized controlled phase 2/3 trial testing AZD1222 (ChAdOx1 nCoV-19) in healthy adults. Trial participant PBMC samples were collected at day 0 and day 28 after the second dose for TCRbeta chain sequencing. Overall results and qualifications from the work: Conclusions about previously exposed vaccinees are limited because only six or seven AZD1222 recipients were SARS-CoV-2 seropositive at baseline. After two AZD1222 doses, spike-specific TCR breadth and depth were significantly higher than at day 0 and than in MenACWY recipients. Most participants were white British and females outnumbered males, and the authors suggested that clonal diversity may have been underestimated. Reportedly, close to half of the unique spike-specific TCRs recognized epitopes lying outside the regions that are mutated in the B.1.351 and B.1.1.7 variants. The 56-69-year group was small, and its depth increase did not reach significance, likely because of low power. Vaccine-associated CD4 TCRs spanned the whole spike protein, with dominant responses in regions 160-218 and 743-854. No day 14 peak-response samples were available, so repertoires were characterized only after the peak T cell response.

The CDR3 regions of human TCRbeta chains were analyzed by immunosequencing. The study's processing was this. TCRs in the repertoires were compared against a reference library of SARS-CoV-2-specific TCRs that had been generated with the MIRA antigen-specificity platform. Breadth was defined as the fraction of unique TCRs that were SARS-CoV-2-associated, and depth was defined as the fraction of total T cells that were SARS-CoV-2-associated. Using the MIRA data, each spike-specific TCR was mapped to the spike region that the TCR reacts to and placed in a CD4 or CD8 class. Log10-transformed breadth and depth values were compared by one-way ANOVA with Sidak's multiple comparisons tests. In its TCRdb copy, this immuneACCESS table keeps in-frame sequences only and misses some clones. Where compared with another copy, unresolved V genes explain less than half of these, and the others have no known cause. V and J calls and clone size are copied from that table; D and trimming were computed from the DNA. The sample contains about 83,000 clones, around 89% of them found a single time. The top ten hold around 4.5% of the sample.

To note about this clone: The target of this receptor is not known. Base qualities are not at hand, and no much larger clone is one base apart.

The V and J genes are TRBV5-6 and TRBJ1-5; the D gene cannot be named for sure. The sequence was collected from an adult in good health. The sample consisted of peripheral blood, taken on day 0 of MenACWY control vaccination. CDR3 sequence: CASSFYGERQPQHF. Read as DNA, the sequence is TGTGCCAGCAGCTTTTACGGGGAAAGACAGCCCCAGCATTTT.